Included here is one T cell receptor beta chain sequence, with context. What it recognizes is unknown. Other DNA sequences in the sample encode the same CDR3. It was with 60 Vbeta and 13 Jbeta primers that the PCR ran. Here immunoSEQ multiplex PCR was the method, and the copy in TCRdb shows in-frame clones only, minus some. The sample yields some 130,000 clones, approximately 79% seen once. These data are taken from a study of cytomegalovirus exposure and HLA in healthy donors. Trimming cost V 1 base and J 0 bases, with 11 bases left between them. This CDR3 is 16 amino acids long. From germline, CDR1 is MGHRA and CDR2 YSYEKL. Findings and caveats of the study: Prior analysis indicated that the majority of TCR beta V segments exhibited productivity approximately 87% or approximately 30% of the time. It was shown in a later analysis that HLA-associated TCR beta chains were more clonally expanded than other, equally common chains. In a later analysis, a missense DCLRE1C variant was linked to TCR beta V- and J-gene trimming.

The source of this sequence is a man aged 45 to 65 in good health and CMV-seropositive. The sequenced sample consisted of PBMCs. The J gene is TRBJ2-3, the V gene TRBV4-1; perhaps TRBD2 as D (5 bases). CDR3 region: CASSQGPGTSTDTQYF. The CDR3 DNA is TGCGCCAGCAGCCAAGGGCCGGGAACAAGCACAGATACGCAGTATTTT.